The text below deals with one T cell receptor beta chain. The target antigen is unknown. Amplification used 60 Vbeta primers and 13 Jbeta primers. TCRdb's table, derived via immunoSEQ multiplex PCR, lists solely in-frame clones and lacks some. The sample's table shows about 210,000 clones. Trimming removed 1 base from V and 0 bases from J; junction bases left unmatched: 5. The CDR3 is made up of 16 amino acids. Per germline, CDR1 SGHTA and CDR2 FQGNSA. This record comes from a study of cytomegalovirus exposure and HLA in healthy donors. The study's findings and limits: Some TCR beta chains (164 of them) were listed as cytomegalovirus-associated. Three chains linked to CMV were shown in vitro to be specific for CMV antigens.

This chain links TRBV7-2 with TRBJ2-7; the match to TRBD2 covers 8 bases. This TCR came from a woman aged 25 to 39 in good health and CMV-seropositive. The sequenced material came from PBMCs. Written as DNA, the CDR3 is TGTGCCAGCAGCTTAGGACTAGCGTTAAGCTCCTACGAGCAGTACTTC. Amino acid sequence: CASSLGLALSSYEQYF.